The 27 T cell receptor beta chains given below trace back to one sample, sequenced in a study of OX40 agonist ivuxolimab in advanced cancers. Sequencing was performed with immunoSEQ multiplex PCR; in TCRdb, only in-frame clones are kept and a portion is missing. This sample carries under 25,000 clones, over 75% of them seen once, and the ten largest clones take about 33%. The sequences come from CD4+ or CD8+ T cells sorted from blood, collected in a trial of the OX40 agonist ivuxolimab. These receptors were collected from an adult with an advanced solid tumor such as melanoma, head and neck, liver or kidney cancer.

The rearrangement links TRBV5-1 to TRBJ2-7; D ambiguous. Germline-derived CDR1 and CDR2 are SGHRS and YFSETQ. Trimming removed 3 bases from V and 4 bases from J, with 11 bases in between. The CDR3 has 13 residues. CDR3 coding DNA: TGCGCCAGCAGCTCTGACAAGGGTTACGAGCAGTACTTC. Protein: CASSSDKGYEQYF.

This sequence joins TRBV28 and TRBJ1-6; 9 bases agree with TRBD1. In germline, CDR1 is MDHEN, CDR2 SYDVKM. The CDR3 loop spans 14 amino acids. The V and J ends lost 6 bases and 9 bases, in that order; junction bases with no gene match: 6. CDR3 residues: CASSRGQGTSPLHF. In DNA form, the CDR3 reads TGTGCCAGCAGCAGAGGACAGGGGACTTCACCCCTCCACTTT.

This clone has a single count. The chain recombines TRBV10-2 with TRBJ1-6, with 10 bases that match TRBD1. Germline-derived CDR1 and CDR2 are WSHSY and SAAADI. CDR3 length: 18 residues. V was pared by 0 bases and J by 6 bases, with 8 bases of the junction left unmatched. Here the CDR3 DNA reads TGCGCCAGCAGTGAGTCGCTGAAGGGACAGGGGAGTAATTCACCCCTCCACTTT. Its protein product is CASSESLKGQGSNSPLHF.

This clone was seen a handful of times. This chain links TRBV5-6 with TRBJ2-5; D unclear. The germline gives CDR1 SGHDT, CDR2 YYEEEE. The CDR3 is 13 residues long. The ends were cut back, 1 base at V and 5 bases at J, with 9 bases in the middle. The CDR3 is CASSLKHRETQYF. The CDR3 coding sequence is TGTGCCAGCAGCTTGAAGCACCGGGAGACCCAGTACTTC.

The chain employs TRBV6-1 and TRBJ2-3; 12 nucleotides match TRBD2. V was pared by 4 bases and J by 3 bases, with 2 bases of the junction left unmatched. The CDR3 is made up of 15 amino acids. CDR1 and CDR2 (germline): MNHNS, SASEGT. The CDR3 loop reads CASSVLAGGTDTQYF. DNA of the CDR3: TGTGCCAGCAGTGTACTAGCGGGAGGAACAGATACGCAGTATTTT.

The chain combines TRBV6-1 with TRBJ1-3; D is perhaps TRBD1 (5 bases). Per the germline V gene, CDR1 is MNHNS and CDR2 is SASEGT. There are 13 residues in the CDR3. Trimming took 4 bases from V and 4 from J, leaving 8 bases between them. As DNA, the CDR3 is TGTGCCAGCAGTGCTCAGGGCGGAAACACCATATATTTT. Its translation is CASSAQGGNTIYF.

The V gene is TRBV6-1, the J gene TRBJ1-1; TRBD1 might be the D (5 bases). Trimming removed 1 base at V and 5 bases at J, with 17 bases between. The germline V gene has CDR1 MNHNS and CDR2 SASEGT. The length of the CDR3 is 16 residues. CDR3 nucleotide sequence: TGTGCCAGCAGTGAAGGGGGGGAACTACTGAGGACTGAAGCTTTCTTT. This codes for CASSEGGELLRTEAFF.

V gene TRBV6-5 combines with J gene TRBJ1-4; unclear D gene. The V gene lost 9 bases and the J gene lost 1 base, with 12 bases spanning the gap. This CDR3 region has 14 residues. CDR1 is MNHEY, CDR2 SVGAGI, per germline. CDR3 amino acids: CASTRGGTNEKLFF. CDR3 coding DNA: TGTGCCAGTACTCGGGGAGGAACTAATGAAAAACTGTTTTTT.

The chain links TRBV2 to TRBJ1-1; a weak D match, TRBD1 (5 bases). CDR3 length: 16 amino acids. Deletions cut 6 bases from V and 2 bases from J, with 19 bases between. Per the germline V gene, CDR1 is SNHLY and CDR2 is FYNNEI. The CDR3 bases are TGTGCCAGCAGAGACAGCCTAGGGATTAGTAACACTGAAGCTTTCTTT. Translation gives CASRDSLGISNTEAFF. The whole variable domain, remainder taken from reference TRBV2 and TRBJ1-1, is EPEVTQTPSHQVTQMGQEVILRCVPISNHLYFYWYRQILGQKVEFLVSFYNNEISEKSEIFDDQFSVERPDGSNFTLKIRSTKLEDSAMYFCASRDSLGISNTEAFFGQGTRLTVV.

V and J are TRBV9 and TRBJ2-7; the match to TRBD2 covers 11 bases. Germline V gene sequence: CDR1 SGDLS, CDR2 YYNGEE. The CDR3 is 16 residues long. With V trimmed by 2 bases and J by 2 bases, 6 bases remained unmatched. The CDR3 spells CASSVGVAGGTYEQYF. CDR3 in DNA: TGTGCCAGCAGCGTCGGGGTAGCGGGAGGGACCTACGAGCAGTACTTC.

The sample holds a few counts of this clone. This rearrangement joins TRBV5-4 to TRBJ1-2, with D possibly matching TRBD1 (6 bases). V was cut by 5 bases and J by 4 bases, with 9 bases left in between. Germline assignment: CDR1 SGHNT and CDR2 YYREEE (reference sequence). The CDR3 extends over 12 amino acids. This chain's CDR3 is CASRGQFYGYTF. The DNA of the CDR3 is TGTGCCAGCAGAGGACAGTTCTATGGCTACACCTTC.

The sample holds one count of this clone. The V gene is TRBV11-2, the J gene TRBJ2-5; 11 nucleotides align to TRBD2. V shed 8 bases and J 7 bases; nucleotides not matched to a gene: 9. This CDR3 comprises 14 residues. Germline CDR1 is SGHAT and CDR2 is FQNNGV. Here the CDR3 DNA reads TGTGCCAGCTCGGTAGCGGGGGGGCAGGGGACCCAGTACTTC. This translates into CASSVAGGQGTQYF.

The V and J genes are TRBV10-2 and TRBJ2-7; 8 bases are a match to TRBD1. From germline, CDR1 is WSHSY and CDR2 SAAADI. The CDR3 contains 12 residues. The V gene end was trimmed by 2 bases and the J gene end by 6 bases; junction bases not matched to a gene: 0. CDR3 bases: TGCGCCAGCAGTGAGGGACAGGGCGAGCAGTACTTC. Protein product: CASSEGQGEQYF.

The J gene is TRBJ2-1, the V gene TRBV5-4; D is perhaps TRBD2 (5 bases). The CDR3 has 14 residues. Germline CDR1 is SGHNT and CDR2 is YYREEE (reference sequence). V dropped 4 bases and J dropped 10 bases, with 18 bases sitting between them. CDR3 amino acids: CASSVPPDLGEQFF. The CDR3 coding sequence is TGTGCCAGCAGCGTCCCGCCGGACTTGGGGGAGCAGTTCTTC.

CDR3 sequence (DNA): TGCAGCGTCCGGGTTTCTCTACTGAGCGGCTACACCTTC. It encodes CSVRVSLLSGYTF. This chain links TRBV29-1 with TRBJ1-2; D remains ambiguous. Trimming stripped 6 bases from V and 8 bases from J, with 19 bases between. The CDR3 is 13 residues long. Looked up from germline, CDR1 is SQVTM and CDR2 is ANQGSEA. The variable domain in full, with the rest retrieved from reference TRBV29-1 and TRBJ1-2, is SAVISQKPSRDICQRGTSLTIQCQVDSQVTMMFWYRQQPGQSLTLIATANQGSEATYESGFVIDKFPISRPNLTFSTLTVSNMSPEDSSIYLCSVRVSLLSGYTFGSGTRLTVV.

The J gene is TRBJ2-2, the V gene TRBV28, with D maybe TRBD1 (7 bases). The CDR3 is 15 amino acids. Germline V gene data show CDR1 as MDHEN and CDR2 as SYDVKM. Trimming took off 6 bases at V and 7 bases at J, with 18 bases between the two ends. DNA for the CDR3: TGTGCCAGCAGCCCTGCGGGACAGCAAGGCGGGGAGCTGTTTTTT. Translated: CASSPAGQQGGELFF.

The chain uses TRBV30 and TRBJ2-2; D call uncertain. Between the trimmed V and J ends, which lost 6 bases and 7 bases, there was a span of 15 bases. CDR3 length: 13 residues. Per the germline V gene, CDR1 is GTSNPN and CDR2 is SVGIG (reference sequence). The CDR3 DNA follows: TGTGCCTGCAGTTTTGTGGTGAACGGGGAGCTGTTTTTT. It encodes CACSFVVNGELFF.

The chain links TRBV7-3 to TRBJ2-1; D may be TRBD2 (6 bases). V shed 1 base and J shed 13 bases, with 8 bases lying between them. The CDR3 spans 11 residues. Germline-derived CDR1 and CDR2 are SGHTA and FQGTGA. The CDR3 reads CASSLKRVQFF. In DNA, the CDR3 is TGTGCCAGCAGCTTAAAGCGGGTTCAGTTCTTC.

The chain recombines TRBV6-5 with TRBJ2-2; D ambiguous. Trimming left V 2 bases short and J 5 bases short, with 12 bases between. Germline assignment: CDR1 MNHEY and CDR2 SVGAGI. This CDR3 is 15 amino acids long. CDR3 in DNA: TGTGCCAGCAGTTACCGAATAGATTGGACCGGGGAGCTGTTTTTT. Residues: CASSYRIDWTGELFF.

J is TRBJ1-2 and V is TRBV28; no clear D gene. V dropped 8 bases and J dropped 3 bases, with 13 bases sitting between them. This CDR3 is 13 amino acids long. Germline CDR1 and CDR2: MDHEN and SYDVKM. The chain's CDR3 is CASYGLTYYGYTF. CDR3 DNA: TGTGCCAGCTATGGGCTGACCTACTATGGCTACACCTTC.

The CDR3 protein is CASSSQGPGELFF. Here the CDR3 DNA reads TGTGCCAGCAGTTCTCAGGGTCCCGGGGAGCTGTTTTTT. The chain uses TRBV6-6 and TRBJ2-2, with D possibly matching TRBD1 (5 bases). The V gene lost 4 bases and the J gene lost 6 bases, with 9 bases spanning the gap. CDR1 and CDR2 (germline): MNHNY, SVGAGI (reference sequence). The CDR3 loop spans 13 amino acids.

The chain employs TRBV28 and TRBJ2-5; D possibly corresponds to TRBD2 (6 bases). The CDR3 is 14 residues long. The germline V gene has CDR1 MDHEN and CDR2 SYDVKM. The V end was cut by 6 bases, the J end by 8 bases, with 19 bases between. CDR3 protein: CASSHRSSGVTQYF. CDR3 nucleotides: TGTGCCAGCAGCCACCGTAGTAGCGGCGTTACCCAGTACTTC.

The rearrangement joins TRBV7-8 to TRBJ1-5, with D possibly being TRBD1 (5 bases). V was clipped by 4 bases and J by 2 bases, with 18 bases between them. Germline V gene sequence: CDR1 SGHVS, CDR2 FQNEAQ. The CDR3 is 17 residues long. The CDR3 loop is CASSSLGAPIGNQPQHF. DNA for the CDR3: TGTGCCAGCAGCTCCTTAGGGGCCCCCATAGGCAATCAGCCCCAGCATTTT.

The chain uses TRBV27 and TRBJ2-1; 14 bases align to TRBD2. V was pared by 5 bases and J by 5 bases, with 8 bases of the junction left unmatched. The CDR3 is 17 amino acids. The germline V gene encodes CDR1 MNHEY and CDR2 SMNVEV (reference sequence). The CDR3 DNA follows: TGTGCCAGCAGTCCCAGACTAGCGGGAGGGATAAACAATGAGCAGTTCTTC. Amino acid sequence: CASSPRLAGGINNEQFF.

The V and J genes are TRBV19 and TRBJ1-1; 7 positions match TRBD1. V lost 3 bases, J lost 4 bases, and 5 bases stayed unmatched. Germline V gene lookup returns CDR1 LNHDA and CDR2 SQIVND (reference sequence). The CDR3 extends over 14 amino acids. The chain's CDR3 is CASSIKGAGTEAFF. CDR3 nucleotides: TGTGCCAGTAGTATTAAGGGGGCGGGCACTGAAGCTTTCTTT.

V and J are TRBV15 and TRBJ2-5; 7 bases are shared with TRBD2. Germline V CDR1 and CDR2: LNHNV, YYDKDF (reference sequence). The CDR3 contains 16 residues. Trimming took 1 base from V and 4 from J; bases not matched to a gene: 9. The CDR3 bases are TGTGCCACCAGCAGAGGCCCCGCGGGGGATCGAGAGACCCAGTACTTC. This gives the protein CATSRGPAGDRETQYF.

This clone occurred once. The same CDR3 also results from other DNA sequences found in this sample. V is TRBV29-1 and J is TRBJ1-4; D uncertain. From germline, CDR1 is SQVTM and CDR2 ANQGSEA. The CDR3 runs to 11 residues. The V gene lost 7 bases and the J gene lost 3 bases, with 6 bases spanning the gap. CDR3 coding DNA: TGCAGCGCGCGAGCTAATGAAAAACTGTTTTTT. Its protein product is CSARANEKLFF.